This T cell receptor (beta chain) stems from a study of T cell changes during pregnancy in multiple sclerosis (dated by TCRdb to between 2017 and 2020). Notes on the research overall: The study looked at changes in the T cell repertoire across pregnancy in women with multiple sclerosis.

Library construction relied on the immunoSEQ multiplex PCR assay. TCRdb carries this immuneACCESS record with in-frame sequences only. Its versions omit some clonotypes, under half of them owing to an unresolved V gene in the studies checked, with the rest unexplained. The sample contains about 50,000 clones, approximately 94% of them found a single time. Around 0.3% of the sample is taken by the ten largest. With regard to this clone: What antigen it recognizes has not been identified. Per-base quality was not reported, and no clone a single base away is much larger than it.

Based on the germline V gene (reference sequence), the CDR1 and CDR2 sequences are SGHNT and YYREEE. V sheds 1 base and J sheds 5 bases, leaving 10 bases between their ends. The CDR3 sequence holds 13 residues, the cysteine and phenylalanine included. Just the 39-base CDR3 DNA is kept, in frame starting at base 1. The rearrangement joined TRBV5-4 to TRBJ2-7; TRBD2 is possibly the D segment (5 matching bases). The specimen comprised CD4+ T cells from peripheral blood mononuclear cells, sampled in the third trimester of pregnancy. This TCR came from a female donor with multiple sclerosis, enrolled in a pregnancy study. The CDR3 is CASSLSQRDEQYF. The DNA sequence reads TGTGCCAGCAGCTTGTCCCAGAGGGACGAGCAGTACTTC.